This T cell receptor beta chain was sequenced during a study of blood T cell dynamics during melanoma immunotherapy. Time point here: pre-treatment baseline. Sampling occurred pretreatment (T0) and at week 3 (W3), after cycle one of checkpoint blockade. No patient had earlier systemic cancer treatment, concurrent immunosuppressants, or another active cancer. The table came from immunoSEQ multiplex PCR; TCRdb's copy has only in-frame clones and leaves some out. The sample comprises roughly 13,000 clones, around 83% of which are singletons, and almost 4.5% rests with the top ten. V was trimmed by 3 bases and J by 1 base, leaving 9 bases between them. CDR1 and CDR2 (germline): SEHNR, FQNEAQ (reference sequence). The CDR3 loop spans 14 amino acids.

The sequences come from blood, collected from a patient treated with checkpoint blockade. This receptor was taken from a human donor with melanoma. The rearrangement uses TRBV7-9 and TRBJ1-1; unclear D gene. The CDR3 DNA reads TGTGCCAGCAGCTTCCTCCCCCCGAACACTGAAGCTTTCTTT. This codes for CASSFLPPNTEAFF. Filled out from reference TRBV7-9 and TRBJ1-1, the complete variable domain reads DTGVSQNPRHKITKRGQNVTFRCDPISEHNRLYWYRQTLGQGPEFLTYFQNEAQLEKSRLLSDRFSAERPKGSFSTLEIQRTEQGDSAMYLCASSFLPPNTEAFFGQGTRLTVV.